This entry features one TCR beta chain sequence. The antigen is undetermined. Trimming left V 0 bases short and J 2 bases short, with 8 bases between. The CDR3 is 14 residues long. Germline CDR1 and CDR2: SGHRS and YFSETQ. The source of the sample is a study of chemoradiotherapy in HPV16-positive cancers. Assay: immunoSEQ multiplex PCR; the TCRdb copy retains only in-frame clones and omits some. The data hold 5,000 to 5,500 clones, with about 88% observed a single time. Study-level points and caveats: Non-HPV-specific T cells did not expand in tumors during treatment, whereas candidate HPV-specific clones and E7-related motifs did.

The source of this sequence is a human donor with HPV-associated anogenital cancer. This chain joins TRBV5-1 and TRBJ2-5, with D perhaps matching TRBD2 (6 bases). The specimen comprised tumor tissue, sampled from a patient who underwent chemoradiotherapy. CDR3 bases: TGCGCCAGCAGCTTGGTTAGCGGACAAGAGACCCAGTACTTC. Its translation is CASSLVSGQETQYF.